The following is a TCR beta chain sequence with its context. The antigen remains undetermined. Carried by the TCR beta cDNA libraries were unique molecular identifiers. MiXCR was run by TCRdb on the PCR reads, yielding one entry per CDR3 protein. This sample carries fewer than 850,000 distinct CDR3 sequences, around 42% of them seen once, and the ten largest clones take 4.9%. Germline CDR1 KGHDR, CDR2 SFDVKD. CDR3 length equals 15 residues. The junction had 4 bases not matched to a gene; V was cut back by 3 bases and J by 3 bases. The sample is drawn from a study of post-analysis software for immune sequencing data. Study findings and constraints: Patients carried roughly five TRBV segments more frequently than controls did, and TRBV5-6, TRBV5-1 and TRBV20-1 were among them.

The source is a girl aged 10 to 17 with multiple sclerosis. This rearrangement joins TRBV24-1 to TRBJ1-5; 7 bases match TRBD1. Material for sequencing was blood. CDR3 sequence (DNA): TGTGCCACCAGTGATCCCGGGACAGCCAATCAGCCCCAGCATTTT. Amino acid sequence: CATSDPGTANQPQHF.